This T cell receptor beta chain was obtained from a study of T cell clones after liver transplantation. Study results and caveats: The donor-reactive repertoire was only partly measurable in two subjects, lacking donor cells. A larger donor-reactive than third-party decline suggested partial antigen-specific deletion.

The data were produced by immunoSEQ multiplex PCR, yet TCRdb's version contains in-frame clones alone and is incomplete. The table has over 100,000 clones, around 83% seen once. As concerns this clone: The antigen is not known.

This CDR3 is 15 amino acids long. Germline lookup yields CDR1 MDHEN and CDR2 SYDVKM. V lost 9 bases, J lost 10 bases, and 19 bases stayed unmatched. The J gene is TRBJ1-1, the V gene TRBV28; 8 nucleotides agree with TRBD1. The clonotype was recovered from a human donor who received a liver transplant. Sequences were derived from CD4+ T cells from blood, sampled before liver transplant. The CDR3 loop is CASGLGQASGLGAFF. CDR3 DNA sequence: TGTGCCAGTGGACTGGGACAGGCCTCAGGTCTGGGAGCTTTCTTT.